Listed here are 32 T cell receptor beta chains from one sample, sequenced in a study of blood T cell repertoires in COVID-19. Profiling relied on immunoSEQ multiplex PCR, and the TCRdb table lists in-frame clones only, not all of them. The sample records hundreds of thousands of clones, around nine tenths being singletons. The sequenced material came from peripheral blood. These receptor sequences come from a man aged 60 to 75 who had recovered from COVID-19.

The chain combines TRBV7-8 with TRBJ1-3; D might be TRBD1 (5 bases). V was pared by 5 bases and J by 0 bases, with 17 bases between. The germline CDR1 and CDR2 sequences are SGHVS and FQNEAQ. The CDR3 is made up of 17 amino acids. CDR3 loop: CASSKAGRVNSGNTIYF. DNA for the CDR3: TGTGCCAGCAGCAAAGCCGGCAGGGTTAACTCTGGAAACACCATATATTTT.

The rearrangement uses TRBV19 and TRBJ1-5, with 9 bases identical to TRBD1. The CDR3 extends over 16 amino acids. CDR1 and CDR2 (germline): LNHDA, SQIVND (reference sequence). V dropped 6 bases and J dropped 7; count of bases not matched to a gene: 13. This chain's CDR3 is CASRGTGSSRDQPQHF. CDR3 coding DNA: TGTGCCAGTAGGGGGACAGGGTCTTCGCGCGACCAGCCCCAGCATTTT.

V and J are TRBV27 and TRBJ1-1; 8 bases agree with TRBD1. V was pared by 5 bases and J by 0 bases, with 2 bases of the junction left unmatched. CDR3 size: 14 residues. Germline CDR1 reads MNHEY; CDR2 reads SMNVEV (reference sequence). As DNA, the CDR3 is TGTGCCAGCAGTCCCAGGGGGCTGAACACTGAAGCTTTCTTT. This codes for CASSPRGLNTEAFF.

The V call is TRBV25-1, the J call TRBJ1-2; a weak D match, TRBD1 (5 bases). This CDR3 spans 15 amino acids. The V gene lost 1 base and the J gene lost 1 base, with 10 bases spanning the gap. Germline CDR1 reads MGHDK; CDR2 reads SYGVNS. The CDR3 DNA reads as TGTGCCAGCAGTGAATTTACCGGGGGTAACTATGGCTACACCTTC. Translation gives CASSEFTGGNYGYTF.

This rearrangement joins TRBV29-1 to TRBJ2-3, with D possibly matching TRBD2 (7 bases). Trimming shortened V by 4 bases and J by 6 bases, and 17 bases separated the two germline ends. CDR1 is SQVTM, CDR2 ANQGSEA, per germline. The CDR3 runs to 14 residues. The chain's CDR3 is CSVVIGGAWDTQYF. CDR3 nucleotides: TGCAGCGTTGTAATAGGGGGGGCCTGGGATACGCAGTATTTT.

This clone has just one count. The CDR3 spells CASSISRGSTDTQYF. In DNA form, the CDR3 reads TGTGCCAGTAGTATTTCGAGAGGTAGTACAGATACGCAGTATTTT. V gene TRBV19 combines with J gene TRBJ2-3, with D uncertain. V lost 3 bases and J 3 bases, leaving 13 bases between the germline ends. The CDR3 consists of 15 residues. Per germline, CDR1 LNHDA and CDR2 SQIVND (reference sequence).

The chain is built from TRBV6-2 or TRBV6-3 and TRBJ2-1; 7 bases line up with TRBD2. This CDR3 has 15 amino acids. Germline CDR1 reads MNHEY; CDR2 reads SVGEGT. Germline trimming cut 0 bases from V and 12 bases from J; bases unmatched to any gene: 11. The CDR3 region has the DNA TGTGCCAGCAGTTACTCAAGCCGCACTGGCGGGGGGCAGTTCTTC. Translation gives CASSYSSRTGGGQFF.

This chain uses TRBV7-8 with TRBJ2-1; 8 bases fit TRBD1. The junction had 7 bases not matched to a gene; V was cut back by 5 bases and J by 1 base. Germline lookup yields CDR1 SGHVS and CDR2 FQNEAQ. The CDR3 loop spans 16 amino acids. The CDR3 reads CASSQRNRGSYNEQFF. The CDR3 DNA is TGTGCCAGCAGCCAGAGGAACAGGGGGTCCTACAATGAGCAGTTCTTC.

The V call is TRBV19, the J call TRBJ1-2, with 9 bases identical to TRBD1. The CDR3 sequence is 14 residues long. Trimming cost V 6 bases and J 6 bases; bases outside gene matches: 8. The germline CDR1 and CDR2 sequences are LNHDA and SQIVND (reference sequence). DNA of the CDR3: TGTGCCAGTAGGGAGGGGACAGGGTTAAATGGCTACACCTTC. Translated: CASREGTGLNGYTF.

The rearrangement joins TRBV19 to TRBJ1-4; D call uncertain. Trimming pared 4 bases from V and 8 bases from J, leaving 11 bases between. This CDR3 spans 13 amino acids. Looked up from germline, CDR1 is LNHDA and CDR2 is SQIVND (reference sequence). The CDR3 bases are TGTGCCAGTAGTAGGGGAGCCAGGGAAAAACTGTTTTTT. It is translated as CASSRGAREKLFF.

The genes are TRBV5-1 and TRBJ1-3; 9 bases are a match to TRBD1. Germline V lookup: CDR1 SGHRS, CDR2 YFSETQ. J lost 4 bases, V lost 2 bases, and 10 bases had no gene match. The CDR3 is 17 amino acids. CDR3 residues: CASSFKGDRVGGNTIYF. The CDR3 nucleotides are TGCGCCAGCAGCTTTAAAGGGGACAGGGTCGGCGGAAACACCATATATTTT.

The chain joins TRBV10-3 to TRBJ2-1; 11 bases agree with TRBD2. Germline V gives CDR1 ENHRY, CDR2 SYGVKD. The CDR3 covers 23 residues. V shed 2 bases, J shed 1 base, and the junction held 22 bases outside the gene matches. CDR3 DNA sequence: TGTGCCATCAGTGAGCCAACTTATACCTCGGGACTAGCGGCAGCGAAGTCCTACAATGAGCAGTTCTTC. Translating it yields CAISEPTYTSGLAAAKSYNEQFF.

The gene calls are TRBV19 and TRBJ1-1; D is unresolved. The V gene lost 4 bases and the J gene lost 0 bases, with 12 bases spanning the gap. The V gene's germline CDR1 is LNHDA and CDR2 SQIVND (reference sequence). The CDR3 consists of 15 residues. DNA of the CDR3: TGTGCCAGTAGTAGGATGGACGGGATGAACACTGAAGCTTTCTTT. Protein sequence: CASSRMDGMNTEAFF.

CDR3 region: CASSIEGRWGGEQYF. In DNA, the CDR3 is TGTGCCAGTAGTATTGAGGGAAGGTGGGGAGGCGAGCAGTACTTC. The V and J genes are TRBV19 and TRBJ2-7; possibly TRBD2 for D (6 bases). CDR1 LNHDA and CDR2 SQIVND come from the germline V gene (reference sequence). This CDR3 comprises 15 residues. Trimming removed 3 bases from V and 6 bases from J, with 18 bases in between.

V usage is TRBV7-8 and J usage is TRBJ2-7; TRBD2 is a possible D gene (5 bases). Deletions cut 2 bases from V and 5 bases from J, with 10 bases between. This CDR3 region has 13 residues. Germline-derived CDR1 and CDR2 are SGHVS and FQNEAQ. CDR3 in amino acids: CASSLPGWDEQYF. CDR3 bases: TGTGCCAGCAGCTTACCGGGGTGGGACGAGCAGTACTTC.

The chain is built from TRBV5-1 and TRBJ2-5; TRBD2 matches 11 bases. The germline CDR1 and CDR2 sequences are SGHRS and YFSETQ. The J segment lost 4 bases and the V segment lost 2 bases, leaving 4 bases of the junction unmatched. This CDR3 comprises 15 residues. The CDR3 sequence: CASSFSGGAGETQYF. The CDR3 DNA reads TGCGCCAGCAGCTTTAGCGGGGGGGCCGGAGAGACCCAGTACTTC.

The CDR3 nucleotides read TGTGCCAGCAGGGAGGGGCCTCACGGATCCCTTCTCCACTTT. Protein product: CASREGPHGSLLHF. V is TRBV25-1 and J is TRBJ1-6, with D perhaps TRBD1 (5 bases). CDR1 and CDR2 (germline): MGHDK, SYGVNS. The CDR3 covers 14 residues. With 6 bases removed from V and 16 bases from J, the gap between germline ends came to 22 bases. Complete variable domain (other parts from reference TRBV25-1 and TRBJ1-6): EADIYQTPRYLVIGTGKKITLECSQTMGHDKMYWYQQDPGMELHLIHYSYGVNSTEKGDLSSESTVSRIRTEHFPLTLESARPSHTSQYLCASREGPHGSLLHFGNGTRLTVT.

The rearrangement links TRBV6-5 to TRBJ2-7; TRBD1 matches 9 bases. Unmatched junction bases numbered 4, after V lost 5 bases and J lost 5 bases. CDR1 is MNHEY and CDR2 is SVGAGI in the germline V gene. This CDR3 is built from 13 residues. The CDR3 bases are TGTGCCAGCAGTCCACAGGGGGCGGACGAGCAGTACTTC. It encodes CASSPQGADEQYF.

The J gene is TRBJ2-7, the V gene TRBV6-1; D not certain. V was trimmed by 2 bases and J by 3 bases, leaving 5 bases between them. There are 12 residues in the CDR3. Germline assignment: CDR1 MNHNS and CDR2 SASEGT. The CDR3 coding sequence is TGTGCCAGCAGTGAACCTATCTACGAGCAGTACTTC. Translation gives CASSEPIYEQYF.

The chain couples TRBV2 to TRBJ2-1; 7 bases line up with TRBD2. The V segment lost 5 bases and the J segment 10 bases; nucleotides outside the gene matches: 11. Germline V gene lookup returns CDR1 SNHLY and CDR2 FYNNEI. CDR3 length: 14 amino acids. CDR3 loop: CASSQSGLAEEQFF. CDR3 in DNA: TGTGCCAGCAGTCAAAGCGGGCTAGCGGAAGAGCAGTTCTTC.

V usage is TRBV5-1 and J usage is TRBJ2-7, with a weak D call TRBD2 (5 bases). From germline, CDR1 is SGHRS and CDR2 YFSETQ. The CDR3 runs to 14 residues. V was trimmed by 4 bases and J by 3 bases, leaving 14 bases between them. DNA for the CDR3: TGCGCCAGCAGCCCCGGGGTACGGTACTACGAGCAGTACTTC. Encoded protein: CASSPGVRYYEQYF.

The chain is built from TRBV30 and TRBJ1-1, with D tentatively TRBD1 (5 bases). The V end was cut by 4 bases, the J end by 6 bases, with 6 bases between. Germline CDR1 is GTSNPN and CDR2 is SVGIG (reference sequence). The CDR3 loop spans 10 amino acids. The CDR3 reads CAWIQAEAFF. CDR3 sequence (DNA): TGTGCCTGGATACAGGCTGAAGCTTTCTTT. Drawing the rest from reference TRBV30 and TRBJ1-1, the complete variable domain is SQTIHQWPATLVQPVGSPLSLECTVEGTSNPNLYWYRQAAGRGLQLLFYSVGIGQISSEVPQNLSASRPQDRQFILSSKKLLLSDSGFYLCAWIQAEAFFGQGTRLTVV.

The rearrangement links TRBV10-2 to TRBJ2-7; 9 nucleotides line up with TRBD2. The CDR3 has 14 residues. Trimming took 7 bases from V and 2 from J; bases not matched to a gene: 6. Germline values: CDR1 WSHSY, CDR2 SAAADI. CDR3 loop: CASKGLAQTYEQYF. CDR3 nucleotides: TGCGCCAGCAAGGGACTAGCACAGACCTACGAGCAGTACTTC.

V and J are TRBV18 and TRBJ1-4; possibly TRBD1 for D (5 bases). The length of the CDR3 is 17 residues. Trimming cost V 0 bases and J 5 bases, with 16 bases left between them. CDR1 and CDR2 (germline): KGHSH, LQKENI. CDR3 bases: TGTGCCAGCTCACCACCCGCGGGGCACGCAGGGAATGAAAAACTGTTTTTT. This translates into CASSPPAGHAGNEKLFF. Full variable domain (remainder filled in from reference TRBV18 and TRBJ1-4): NAGVMQNPRHLVRRRGQEARLRCSPMKGHSHVYWYRQLPEEGLKFMVYLQKENIIDESGMPKERFSAEFPKEGPSILRIQQVVRGDSAAYFCASSPPAGHAGNEKLFFGSGTQLSVL.

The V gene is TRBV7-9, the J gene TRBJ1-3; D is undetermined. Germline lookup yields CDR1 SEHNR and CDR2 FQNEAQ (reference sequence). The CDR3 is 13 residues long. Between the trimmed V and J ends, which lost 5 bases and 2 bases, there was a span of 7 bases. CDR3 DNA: TGTGCCAGCAGCCTAAATGCTGGAAACACCATATATTTT. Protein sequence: CASSLNAGNTIYF. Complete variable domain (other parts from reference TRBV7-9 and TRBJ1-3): DTGVSQNPRHKITKRGQNVTFRCDPISEHNRLYWYRQTLGQGPEFLTYFQNEAQLEKSRLLSDRFSAERPKGSFSTLEIQRTEQGDSAMYLCASSLNAGNTIYFGEGSWLTVV.

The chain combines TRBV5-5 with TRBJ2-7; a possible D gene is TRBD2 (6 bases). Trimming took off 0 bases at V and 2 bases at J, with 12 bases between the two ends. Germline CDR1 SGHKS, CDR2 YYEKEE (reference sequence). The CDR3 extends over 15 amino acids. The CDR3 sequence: CASSLASGEAYEQYF. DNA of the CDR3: TGTGCCAGCAGCTTGGCCTCTGGGGAGGCCTACGAGCAGTACTTC.

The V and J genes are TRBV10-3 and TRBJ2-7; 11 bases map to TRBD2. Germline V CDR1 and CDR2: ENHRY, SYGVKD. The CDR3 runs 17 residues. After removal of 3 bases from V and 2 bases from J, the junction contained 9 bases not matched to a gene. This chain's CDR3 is CAISEVAGGPGTYEQYF. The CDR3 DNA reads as TGTGCCATCAGTGAAGTAGCGGGAGGGCCAGGAACCTACGAGCAGTACTTC.

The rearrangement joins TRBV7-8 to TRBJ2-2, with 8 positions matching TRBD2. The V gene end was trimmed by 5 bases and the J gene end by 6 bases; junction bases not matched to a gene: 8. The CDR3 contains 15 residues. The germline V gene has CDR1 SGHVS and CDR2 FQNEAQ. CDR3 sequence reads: CASSRGSGSSGELFF. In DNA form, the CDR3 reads TGTGCCAGCAGCCGGGGGAGCGGGAGCTCCGGGGAGCTGTTTTTT.

The DNA for the CDR3 is TGTGCCAGCAGCAGCCCGGGACAGGGAAAGCCCCTCCACTTT. Protein: CASSSPGQGKPLHF. This chain uses TRBV5-4 with TRBJ1-6, with 9 positions matching TRBD1. The length of the CDR3 is 14 residues. Germline trimming cut 4 bases from V and 13 bases from J; bases unmatched to any gene: 9. The germline gives CDR1 SGHNT, CDR2 YYREEE (reference sequence).

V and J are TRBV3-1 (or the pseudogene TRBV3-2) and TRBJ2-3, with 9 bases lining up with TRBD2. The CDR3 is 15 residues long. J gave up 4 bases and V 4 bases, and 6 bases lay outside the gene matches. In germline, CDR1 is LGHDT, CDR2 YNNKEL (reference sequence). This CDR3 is CASSPSGGRADTQYF. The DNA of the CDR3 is TGTGCCAGCAGCCCCAGCGGGGGGCGGGCAGATACGCAGTATTTT.

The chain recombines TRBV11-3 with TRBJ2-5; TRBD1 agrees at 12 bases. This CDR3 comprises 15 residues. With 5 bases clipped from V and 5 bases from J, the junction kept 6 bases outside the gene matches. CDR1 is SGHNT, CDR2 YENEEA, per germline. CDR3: CASSPGTGGPETQYF. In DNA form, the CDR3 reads TGTGCCAGCAGCCCCGGGACAGGGGGCCCGGAGACCCAGTACTTC.

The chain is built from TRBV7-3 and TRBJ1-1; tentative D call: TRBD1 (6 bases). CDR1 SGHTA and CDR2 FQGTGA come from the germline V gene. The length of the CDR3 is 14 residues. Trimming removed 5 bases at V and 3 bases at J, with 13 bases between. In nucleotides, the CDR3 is TGTGCCAGCAGCGCCACAGGGCGGGACACTGAAGCTTTCTTT. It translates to CASSATGRDTEAFF.